This is a list of T cell receptor beta chains from one sample in a study of T cells in Graves' hyperthyroidism and ophthalmopathy. TCRdb passed the multiplex PCR reads through MiXCR, listing each CDR3 protein once. The data show about 280,000 distinct CDR3 sequences, less than 30% seen once. The sequencing input was blood. Source of these receptors: a man aged 40-49 years with Graves' hyperthyroidism that later progressed to Graves' ophthalmopathy. CDR3s include the opening cysteine and the closing phenylalanine or tryptophan. The D gene is left open where the match is weak. Part of the rows lack a size; the others show once, few, many or a class for expanded clones.

clone size: -
D gene: -
J gene: TRBJ2-5
V gene: TRBV7-2
CDR3 protein: CASSHFVETQYF
CDR3 DNA: TGTGCCAGCAGCCACTTCGTAGAGACCCAGTACTTC

clone size: many
D gene: -
J gene: TRBJ2-2
V gene: TRBV19
CDR3 protein: CASSIRPGLVGGELFF
CDR3 DNA: TGTGCCAGTAGTATCCGGCCCGGGTTGGTAGGGGGGGAGCTGTTTTTT

clone size: -
D gene: TRBD1
J gene: TRBJ1-1
V gene: TRBV28
CDR3 protein: CASRGTGMGTEAFF
CDR3 DNA: TGTGCCAGCAGGGGGACAGGGATGGGGACTGAAGCTTTCTTT

clone size: many
D gene: -
J gene: TRBJ1-5
V gene: TRBV13
CDR3 protein: CASSLQGSQPQHF
CDR3 DNA: TGTGCCAGCAGCTTACAGGGATCACAACCCCAGCATTTT

clone size: -
D gene: -
J gene: TRBJ2-7
V gene: TRBV20-1
CDR3 protein: CSARKDRDEQYF
CDR3 DNA: TGCAGTGCTAGGAAGGATCGAGACGAGCAGTACTTC

clone size: many
D gene: TRBD1
J gene: TRBJ2-2
V gene: TRBV5-1
CDR3 protein: CASKRQGGVGELFF
CDR3 DNA: TGCGCCAGCAAGCGACAGGGGGGAGTCGGGGAGCTGTTTTTT

clone size: many
D gene: TRBD1
J gene: TRBJ2-2
V gene: TRBV6-1
CDR3 protein: CASSEDPGQYTGELFF
CDR3 DNA: TGTGCCAGCAGTGAAGACCCGGGACAGTACACCGGGGAGCTGTTTTTT

clone size: -
D gene: -
J gene: TRBJ1-1
V gene: TRBV18
CDR3 protein: CASSSRTAEAFF
CDR3 DNA: TGTGCCAGCTCATCTAGGACGGCTGAAGCTTTCTTT

clone size: -
D gene: -
J gene: TRBJ1-1
V gene: TRBV4-3
CDR3 protein: CASSQIGGDGEAFF
CDR3 DNA: TGCGCCAGCAGCCAAATAGGGGGGGATGGTGAAGCTTTCTTT

clone size: many
D gene: -
J gene: TRBJ2-7
V gene: TRBV6-2/TRBV6-3
CDR3 protein: CATAHQAYEQYF
CDR3 DNA: TGTGCCACCGCGCACCAGGCCTACGAGCAGTACTTC

clone size: many
D gene: TRBD1
J gene: TRBJ2-7
V gene: TRBV20-1
CDR3 protein: CSAIGTGGTYEQYF
CDR3 DNA: TGCAGTGCCATAGGGACAGGGGGGACCTACGAGCAGTACTTC